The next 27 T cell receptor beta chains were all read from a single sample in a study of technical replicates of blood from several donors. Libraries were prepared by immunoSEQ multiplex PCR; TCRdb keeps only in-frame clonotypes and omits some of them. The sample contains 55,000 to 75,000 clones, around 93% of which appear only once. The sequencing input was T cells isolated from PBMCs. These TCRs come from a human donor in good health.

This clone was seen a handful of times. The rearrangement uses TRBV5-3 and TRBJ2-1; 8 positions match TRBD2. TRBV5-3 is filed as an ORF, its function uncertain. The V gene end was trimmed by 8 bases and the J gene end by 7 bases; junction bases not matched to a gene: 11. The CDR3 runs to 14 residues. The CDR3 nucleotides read TGTGCCAGGGGGTGGACTAGCCCCTCAAATGAGCAGTTCTTC. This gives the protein CARGWTSPSNEQFF.

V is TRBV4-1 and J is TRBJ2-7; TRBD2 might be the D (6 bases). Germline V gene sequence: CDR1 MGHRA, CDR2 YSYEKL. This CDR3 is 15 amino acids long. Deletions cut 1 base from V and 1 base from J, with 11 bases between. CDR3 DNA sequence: TGCGCCAGCAGCCAAGGGACTATGGTTTCCTACGAGCAGTACTTC. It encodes CASSQGTMVSYEQYF.

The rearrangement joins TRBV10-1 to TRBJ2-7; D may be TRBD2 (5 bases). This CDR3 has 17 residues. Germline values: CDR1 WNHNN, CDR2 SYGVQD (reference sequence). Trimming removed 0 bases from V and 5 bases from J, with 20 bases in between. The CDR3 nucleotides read TGCGCCAGCAGTGAGTCGAGCTTTGGTTCAGGAGGAAACGAGCAGTACTTC. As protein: CASSESSFGSGGNEQYF.

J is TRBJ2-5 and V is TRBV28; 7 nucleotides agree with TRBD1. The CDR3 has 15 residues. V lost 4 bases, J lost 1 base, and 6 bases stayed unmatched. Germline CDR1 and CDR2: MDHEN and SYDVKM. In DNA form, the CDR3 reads TGTGCCAGCAGTTCCGACAGGGACGTCCAAGAGACCCAGTACTTC. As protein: CASSSDRDVQETQYF.

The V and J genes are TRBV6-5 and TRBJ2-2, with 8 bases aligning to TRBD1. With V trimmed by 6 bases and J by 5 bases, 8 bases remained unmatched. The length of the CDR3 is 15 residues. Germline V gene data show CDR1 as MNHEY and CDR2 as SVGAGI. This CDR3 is CASSPGTGRTGELFF. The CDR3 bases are TGTGCCAGCAGCCCCGGGACAGGTAGAACCGGGGAGCTGTTTTTT.

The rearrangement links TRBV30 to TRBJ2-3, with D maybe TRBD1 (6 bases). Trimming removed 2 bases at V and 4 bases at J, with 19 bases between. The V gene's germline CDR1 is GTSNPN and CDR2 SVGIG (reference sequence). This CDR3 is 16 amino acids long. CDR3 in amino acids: CAWSNQGRAGADTQYF. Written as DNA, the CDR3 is TGTGCCTGGAGTAACCAGGGGCGAGCCGGGGCAGATACGCAGTATTTT.

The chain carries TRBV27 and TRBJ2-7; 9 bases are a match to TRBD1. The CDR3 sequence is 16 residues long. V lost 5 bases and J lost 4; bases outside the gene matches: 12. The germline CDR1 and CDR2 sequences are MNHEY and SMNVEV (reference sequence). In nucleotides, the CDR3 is TGTGCCAGCAGTCTTCGCCGGGACAGGGCACAGTACGAGCAGTACTTC. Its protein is CASSLRRDRAQYEQYF.

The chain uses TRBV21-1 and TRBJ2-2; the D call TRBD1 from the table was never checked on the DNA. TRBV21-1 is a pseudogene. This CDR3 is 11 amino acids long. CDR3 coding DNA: TGTGCCACTAAGGGGACCGGGGAGCTGTTTTTT. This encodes CATKGTGELFF.

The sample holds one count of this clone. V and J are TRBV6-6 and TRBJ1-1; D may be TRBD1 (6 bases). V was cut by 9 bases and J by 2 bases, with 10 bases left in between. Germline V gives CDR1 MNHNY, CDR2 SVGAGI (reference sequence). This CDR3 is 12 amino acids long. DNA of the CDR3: TGTGCCAGTCAGACAGGAAACACTGAAGCTTTCTTT. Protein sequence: CASQTGNTEAFF.

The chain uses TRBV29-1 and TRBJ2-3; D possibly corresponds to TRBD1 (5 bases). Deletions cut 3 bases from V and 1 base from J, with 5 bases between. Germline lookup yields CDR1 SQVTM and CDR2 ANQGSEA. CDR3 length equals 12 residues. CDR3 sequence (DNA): TGCAGCGTTGACAGGGGCACAGATACGCAGTATTTT. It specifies CSVDRGTDTQYF.

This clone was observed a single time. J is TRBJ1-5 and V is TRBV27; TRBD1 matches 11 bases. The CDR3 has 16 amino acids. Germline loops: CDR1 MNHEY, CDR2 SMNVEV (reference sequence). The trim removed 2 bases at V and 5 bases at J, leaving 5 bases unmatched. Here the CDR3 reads CASSLPGTGGDQPQHF. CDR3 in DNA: TGTGCCAGCAGTTTACCCGGGACAGGGGGAGATCAGCCCCAGCATTTT.

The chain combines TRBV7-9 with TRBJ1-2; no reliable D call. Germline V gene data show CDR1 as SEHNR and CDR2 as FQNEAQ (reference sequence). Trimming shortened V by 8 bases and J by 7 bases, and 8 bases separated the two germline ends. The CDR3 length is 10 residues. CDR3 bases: TGTGCCAGCGACGGGGTTGGCTACACCTTC. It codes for CASDGVGYTF.

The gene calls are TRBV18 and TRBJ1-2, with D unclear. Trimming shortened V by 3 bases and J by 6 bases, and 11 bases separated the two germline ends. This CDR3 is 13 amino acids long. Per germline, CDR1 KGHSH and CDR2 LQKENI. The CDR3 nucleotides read TGTGCCAGCTCACCCGGGGAGGGCCATGGCTACACCTTC. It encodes CASSPGEGHGYTF. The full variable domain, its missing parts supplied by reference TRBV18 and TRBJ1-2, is NAGVMQNPRHLVRRRGQEARLRCSPMKGHSHVYWYRQLPEEGLKFMVYLQKENIIDESGMPKERFSAEFPKEGPSILRIQQVVRGDSAAYFCASSPGEGHGYTFGSGTRLTVV.

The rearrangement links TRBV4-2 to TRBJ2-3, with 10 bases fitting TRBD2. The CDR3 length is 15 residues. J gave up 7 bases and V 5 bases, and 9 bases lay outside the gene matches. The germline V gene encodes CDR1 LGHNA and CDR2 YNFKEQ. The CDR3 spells CASSFLAGEFNTQYF. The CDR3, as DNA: TGTGCCAGCAGCTTCCTAGCGGGAGAGTTTAATACGCAGTATTTT.

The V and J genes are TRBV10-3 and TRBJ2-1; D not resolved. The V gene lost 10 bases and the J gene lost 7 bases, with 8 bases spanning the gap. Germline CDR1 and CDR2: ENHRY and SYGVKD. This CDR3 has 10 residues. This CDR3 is CATRENEQFF. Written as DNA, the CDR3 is TGTGCCACCCGAGAGAATGAGCAGTTCTTC.

The CDR3 protein is CASSHRLAGTYEQYF. The CDR3 DNA sequence: TGCGCCAGCAGCCATCGGCTAGCGGGAACCTACGAGCAGTACTTC. J is TRBJ2-7 and V is TRBV4-3; 9 bases align to TRBD2. Trimming cost V 3 bases and J 2 bases; bases outside gene matches: 5. Germline V gene data show CDR1 as LGHNA and CDR2 as YSLEER. CDR3 size: 15 residues.

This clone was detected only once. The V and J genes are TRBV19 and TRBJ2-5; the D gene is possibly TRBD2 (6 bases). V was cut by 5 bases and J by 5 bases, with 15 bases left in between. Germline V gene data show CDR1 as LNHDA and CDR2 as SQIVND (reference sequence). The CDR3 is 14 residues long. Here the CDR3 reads CASSAREKGETQYF. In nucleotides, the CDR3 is TGTGCCAGTAGTGCCCGGGAGAAGGGGGAGACCCAGTACTTC.

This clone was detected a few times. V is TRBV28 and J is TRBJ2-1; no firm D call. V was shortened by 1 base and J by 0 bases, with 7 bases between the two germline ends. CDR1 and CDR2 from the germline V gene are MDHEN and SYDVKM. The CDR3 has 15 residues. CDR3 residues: CASSLLRSSYNEQFF. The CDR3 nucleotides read TGTGCCAGCAGTTTATTGAGGAGCTCCTACAATGAGCAGTTCTTC.

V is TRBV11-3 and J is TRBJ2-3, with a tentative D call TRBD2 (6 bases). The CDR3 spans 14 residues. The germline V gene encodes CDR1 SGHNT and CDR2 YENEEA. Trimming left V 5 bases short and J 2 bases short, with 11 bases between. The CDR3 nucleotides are TGTGCCAGCAGCGAGGGACTCTACACAGATACGCAGTATTTT. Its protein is CASSEGLYTDTQYF. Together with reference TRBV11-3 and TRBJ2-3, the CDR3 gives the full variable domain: EAGVVQSPRYKIIEKKQPVAFWCNPISGHNTLYWYLQNLGQGPELLIRYENEEAVDDSQLPKDRFSAERLKGVDSTLKIQPAELGDSAVYLCASSEGLYTDTQYFGPGTRLTVL.

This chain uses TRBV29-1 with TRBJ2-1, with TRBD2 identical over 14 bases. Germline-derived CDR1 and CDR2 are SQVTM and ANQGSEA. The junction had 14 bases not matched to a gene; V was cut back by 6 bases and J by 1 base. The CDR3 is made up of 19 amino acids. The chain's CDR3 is CSVENPGLAGVSSYNEQFF. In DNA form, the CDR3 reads TGCAGCGTGGAAAATCCGGGACTAGCGGGAGTGAGTTCCTACAATGAGCAGTTCTTC.

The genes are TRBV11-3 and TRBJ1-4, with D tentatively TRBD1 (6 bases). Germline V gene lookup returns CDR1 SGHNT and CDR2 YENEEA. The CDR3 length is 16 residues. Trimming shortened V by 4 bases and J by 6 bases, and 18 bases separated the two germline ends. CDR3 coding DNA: TGTGCCAGCAGCTCGGCTACCTCAGGGACACATGAAAAACTGTTTTTT. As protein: CASSSATSGTHEKLFF.

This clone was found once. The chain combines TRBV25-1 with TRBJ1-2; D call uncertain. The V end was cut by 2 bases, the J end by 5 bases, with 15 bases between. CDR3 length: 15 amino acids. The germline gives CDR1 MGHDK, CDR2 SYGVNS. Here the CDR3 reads CASSELPGKGYGYTF. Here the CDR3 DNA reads TGTGCCAGCAGTGAACTACCGGGAAAGGGATATGGCTACACCTTC.

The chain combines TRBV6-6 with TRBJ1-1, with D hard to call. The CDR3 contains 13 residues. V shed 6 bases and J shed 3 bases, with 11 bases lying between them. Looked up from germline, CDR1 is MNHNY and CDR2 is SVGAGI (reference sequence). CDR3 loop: CASSYGPYTEAFF. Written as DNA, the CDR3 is TGTGCCAGCAGCTACGGGCCGTACACTGAAGCTTTCTTT.

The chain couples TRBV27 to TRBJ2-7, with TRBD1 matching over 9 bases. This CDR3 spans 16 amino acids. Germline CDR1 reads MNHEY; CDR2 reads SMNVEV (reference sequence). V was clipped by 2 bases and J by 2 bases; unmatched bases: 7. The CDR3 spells CASSLVADRGPYEQYF. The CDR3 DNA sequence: TGTGCCAGCAGTTTAGTTGCGGACAGGGGTCCCTACGAGCAGTACTTC.

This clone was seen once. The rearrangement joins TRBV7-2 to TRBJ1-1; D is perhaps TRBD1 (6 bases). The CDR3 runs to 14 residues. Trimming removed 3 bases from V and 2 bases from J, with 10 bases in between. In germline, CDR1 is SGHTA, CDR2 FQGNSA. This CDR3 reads CASSFFRGNTEAFF. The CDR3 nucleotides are TGTGCCAGCAGCTTTTTCAGGGGAAACACTGAAGCTTTCTTT.

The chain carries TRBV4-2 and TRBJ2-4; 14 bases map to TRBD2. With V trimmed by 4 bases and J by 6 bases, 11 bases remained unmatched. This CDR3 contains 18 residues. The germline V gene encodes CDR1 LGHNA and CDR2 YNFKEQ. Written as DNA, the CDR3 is TGTGCCAGCAGCCGCCTACCGGGACTAGCGGGAGCGGTAAACATTCAGTACTTC. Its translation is CASSRLPGLAGAVNIQYF.

DNA for the CDR3: TGTGCCAGCAGTTTAACCGAGTTCTCGGACGAGCAGTACTTC. Its translation is CASSLTEFSDEQYF. This chain connects TRBV28 to TRBJ2-7; no definite D call. The CDR3 length is 14 residues. Germline V gene sequence: CDR1 MDHEN, CDR2 SYDVKM. Deletions cut 2 bases from V and 5 bases from J, with 13 bases between.